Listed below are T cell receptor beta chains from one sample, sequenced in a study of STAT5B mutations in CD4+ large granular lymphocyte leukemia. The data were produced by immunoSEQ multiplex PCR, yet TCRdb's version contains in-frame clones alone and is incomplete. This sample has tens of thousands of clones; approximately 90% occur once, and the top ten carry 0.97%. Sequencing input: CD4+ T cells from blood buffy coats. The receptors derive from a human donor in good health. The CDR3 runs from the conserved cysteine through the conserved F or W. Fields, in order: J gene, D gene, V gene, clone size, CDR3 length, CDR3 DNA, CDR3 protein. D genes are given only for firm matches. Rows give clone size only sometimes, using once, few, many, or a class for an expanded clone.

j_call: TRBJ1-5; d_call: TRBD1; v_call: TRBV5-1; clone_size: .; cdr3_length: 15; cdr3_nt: TGCGCCAGCAGCCTACAGGGGTTCGGCAATCAGCCCCAGCATTTT; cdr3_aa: CASSLQGFGNQPQHF
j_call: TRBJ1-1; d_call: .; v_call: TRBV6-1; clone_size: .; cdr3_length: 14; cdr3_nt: TGTGCCAGCAGTGAACTGGCTATGAACACTGAAGCTTTCTTT; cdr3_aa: CASSELAMNTEAFF
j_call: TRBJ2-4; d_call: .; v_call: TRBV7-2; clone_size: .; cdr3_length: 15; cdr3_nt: TGTGCCAGCAGCCAACTAGGGGGAGGTGGGAACATTCAGTACTTC; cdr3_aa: CASSQLGGGGNIQYF
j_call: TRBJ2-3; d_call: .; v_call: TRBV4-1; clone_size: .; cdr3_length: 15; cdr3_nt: TGCGCCAGCAGCCAAGGCCAGGGGACCATCAGGACGCAGTATTTT; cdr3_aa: CASSQGQGTIRTQYF
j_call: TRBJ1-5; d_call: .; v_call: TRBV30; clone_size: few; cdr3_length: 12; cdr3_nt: TGTGTCTTTCGGTCGGGGAATCAGCCCCAGCATTTT; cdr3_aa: CVFRSGNQPQHF
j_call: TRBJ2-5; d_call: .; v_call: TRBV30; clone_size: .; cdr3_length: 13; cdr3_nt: TGTGCCTGGGGTTACGGAGTAAGAGAGACCCAGTACTTC; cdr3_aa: CAWGYGVRETQYF
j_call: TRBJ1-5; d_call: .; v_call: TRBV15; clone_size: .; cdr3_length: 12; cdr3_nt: TGTGCCACCAGCAGGTTAGATCAGCCCCAGCATTTT; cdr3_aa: CATSRLDQPQHF
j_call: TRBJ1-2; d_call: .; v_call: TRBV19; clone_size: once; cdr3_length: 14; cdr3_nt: TGTGCCAGTAGTCCGAGTCCATCGGTTGGCGGCTACACCTTC; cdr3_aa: CASSPSPSVGGYTF
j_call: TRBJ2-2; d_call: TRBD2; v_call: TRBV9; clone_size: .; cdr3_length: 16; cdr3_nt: TGTGCCAGCAGCGTAGGCGGGGGGGCCAACACCGGGGAGCTGTTTTTT; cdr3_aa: CASSVGGGANTGELFF
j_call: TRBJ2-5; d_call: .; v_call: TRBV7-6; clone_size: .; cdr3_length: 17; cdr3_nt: TGTGCCAGCAGCAGAGGGGGGGGTGGAAGCCCCCAAGAGACCCAGTACTTC; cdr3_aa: CASSRGGGGSPQETQYF
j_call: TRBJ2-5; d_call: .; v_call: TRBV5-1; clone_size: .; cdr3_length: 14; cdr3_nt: TGCGCCAGCAGCTTGGGGGTCCCACGGGAGACCCAGTACTTC; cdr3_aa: CASSLGVPRETQYF
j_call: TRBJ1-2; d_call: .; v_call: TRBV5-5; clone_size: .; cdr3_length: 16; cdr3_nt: TGTGCCAGCAGCTTGCCGGGGGTCGGGGCGGGCTATGGCTACACCTTC; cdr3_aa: CASSLPGVGAGYGYTF
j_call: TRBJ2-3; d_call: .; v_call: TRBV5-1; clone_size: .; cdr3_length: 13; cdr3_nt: TGCGCCAGCAGCTCCGGAGGTGCAGATACGCAGTATTTT; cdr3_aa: CASSSGGADTQYF
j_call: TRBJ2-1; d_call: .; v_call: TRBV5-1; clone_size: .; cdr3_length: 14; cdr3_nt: TGCGCCAGCAGCTTGGTCCCCGGTGGGGATGAGCAGTTCTTC; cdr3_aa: CASSLVPGGDEQFF
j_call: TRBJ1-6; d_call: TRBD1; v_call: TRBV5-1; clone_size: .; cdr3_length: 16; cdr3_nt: TGCGCCAGCAGCTTCGTGATAGGGACAGATAATTCACCCCTCCACTTT; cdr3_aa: CASSFVIGTDNSPLHF
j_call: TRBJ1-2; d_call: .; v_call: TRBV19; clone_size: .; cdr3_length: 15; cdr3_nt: TGTGCCAGTAGCCTGACCCTCAGGGCAGGACGAGGCTACACCTTC; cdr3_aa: CASSLTLRAGRGYTF